This TCR beta chain emerged from a study of T cell responses to AZD1222 COVID-19 vaccine. Overall study results and limits: The peak T cell response came first, and repertoires were sampled only after it. Along spike, vaccine-associated CD4 TCRs were found throughout, with dominance at 160-218 and 743-854. Just a handful of AZD1222 recipients were seropositive at baseline. The donor group comprised mostly white British people and more females; the analysis possibly underestimated clonal diversity.

Of note for this clone: Its specificity is not known.

Some clones are missing from TCRdb's copy, which holds only in-frame ones; the method was immunoSEQ multiplex PCR. Among some 150,000 clones listed, approximately 88% were seen once. Trimming took 10 bases from V and 6 from J, leaving 12 bases between them. The germline V gene encodes CDR1 WNHNN and CDR2 SYGVQD (reference sequence). This CDR3 region has 12 residues. The V gene is TRBV10-1, the J gene TRBJ2-2; D is unclear. This clonotype was sampled from an adult in good health. Here the sequenced sample was peripheral blood, taken on day 0 of AZD1222 vaccination. The CDR3 reads CATRGSAGELFF. CDR3 coding DNA: TGCGCCACTAGAGGTTCCGCCGGGGAGCTGTTTTTT.